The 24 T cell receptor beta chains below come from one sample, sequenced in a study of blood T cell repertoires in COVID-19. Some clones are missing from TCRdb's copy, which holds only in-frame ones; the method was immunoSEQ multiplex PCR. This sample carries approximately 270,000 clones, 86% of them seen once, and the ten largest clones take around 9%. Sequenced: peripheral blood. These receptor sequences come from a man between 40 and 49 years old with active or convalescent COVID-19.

CDR3 bases: TGTGCCAGTAGTATCGCAGGATATTTTTGGGAGCAGTACTTC. It translates to CASSIAGYFWEQYF. The V call is TRBV19, the J call TRBJ2-7; D remains unclear. Trimming stripped 3 bases from V and 7 bases from J, with 16 bases between. CDR1 and CDR2 (germline): LNHDA, SQIVND (reference sequence). The CDR3 has 14 residues.

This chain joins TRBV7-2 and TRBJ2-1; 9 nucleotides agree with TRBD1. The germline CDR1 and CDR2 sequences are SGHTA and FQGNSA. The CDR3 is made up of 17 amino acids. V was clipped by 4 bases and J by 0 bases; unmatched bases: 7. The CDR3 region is CASSYFGTGLSYNEQFF. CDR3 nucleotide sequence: TGTGCCAGCAGCTACTTCGGGACAGGGCTCTCCTACAATGAGCAGTTCTTC.

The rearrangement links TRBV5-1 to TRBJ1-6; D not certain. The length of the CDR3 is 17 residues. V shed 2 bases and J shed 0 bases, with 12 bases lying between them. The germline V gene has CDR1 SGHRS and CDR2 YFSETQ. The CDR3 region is CASSLGGPSSYNSPLHF. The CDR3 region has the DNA TGCGCCAGCAGCTTAGGAGGGCCCAGCTCCTATAATTCACCCCTCCACTTT.

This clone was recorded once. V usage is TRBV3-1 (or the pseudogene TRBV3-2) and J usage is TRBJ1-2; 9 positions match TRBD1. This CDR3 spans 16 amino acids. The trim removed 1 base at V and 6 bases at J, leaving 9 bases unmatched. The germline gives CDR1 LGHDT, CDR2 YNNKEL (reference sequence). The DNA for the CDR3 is TGTGCCAGCAGCCAAGCTCAGGGACAGGGAGGAAATGGCTACACCTTC. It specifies CASSQAQGQGGNGYTF.

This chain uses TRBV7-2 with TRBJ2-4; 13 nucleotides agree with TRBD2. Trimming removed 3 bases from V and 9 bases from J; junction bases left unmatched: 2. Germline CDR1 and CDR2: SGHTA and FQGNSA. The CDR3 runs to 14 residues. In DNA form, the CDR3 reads TGTGCCAGCAGCTTCGGGACTAGCGGGGTCATTCAGTACTTC. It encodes CASSFGTSGVIQYF.

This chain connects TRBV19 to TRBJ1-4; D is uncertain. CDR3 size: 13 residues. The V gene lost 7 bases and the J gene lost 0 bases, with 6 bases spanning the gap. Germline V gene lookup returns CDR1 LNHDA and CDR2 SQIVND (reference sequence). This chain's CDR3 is CASMAATNEKLFF. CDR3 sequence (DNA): TGTGCCAGTATGGCCGCAACTAATGAAAAACTGTTTTTT.

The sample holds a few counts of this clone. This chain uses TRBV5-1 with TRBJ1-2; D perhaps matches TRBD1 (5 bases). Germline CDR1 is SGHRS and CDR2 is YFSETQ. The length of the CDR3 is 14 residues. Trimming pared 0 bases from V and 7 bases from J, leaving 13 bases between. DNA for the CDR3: TGCGCCAGCAGCTTGGCCAGGGCCTTGAGTGGCTACACCTTC. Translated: CASSLARALSGYTF.

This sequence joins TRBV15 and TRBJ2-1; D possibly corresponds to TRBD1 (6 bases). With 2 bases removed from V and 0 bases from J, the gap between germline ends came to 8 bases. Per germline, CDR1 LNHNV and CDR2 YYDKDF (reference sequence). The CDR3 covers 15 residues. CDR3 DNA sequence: TGTGCCACCAGCAGACGGACAGTCTCCTACAATGAGCAGTTCTTC. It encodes CATSRRTVSYNEQFF.

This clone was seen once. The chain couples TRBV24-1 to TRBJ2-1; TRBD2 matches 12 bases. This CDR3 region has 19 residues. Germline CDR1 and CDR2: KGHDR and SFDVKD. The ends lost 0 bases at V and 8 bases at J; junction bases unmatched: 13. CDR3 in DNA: TGTGCCACCAGTGATTTGGCCCTCGCTAGCGGGAGGGGTCTGGATGAGCAGTTCTTC. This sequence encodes CATSDLALASGRGLDEQFF.

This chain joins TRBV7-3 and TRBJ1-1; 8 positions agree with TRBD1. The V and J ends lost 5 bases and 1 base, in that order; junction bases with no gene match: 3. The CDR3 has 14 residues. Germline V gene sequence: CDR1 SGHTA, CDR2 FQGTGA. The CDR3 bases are TGTGCCAGCAGCAAACAGGGGGAGAACACTGAAGCTTTCTTT. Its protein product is CASSKQGENTEAFF. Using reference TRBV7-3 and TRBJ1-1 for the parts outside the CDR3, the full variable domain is GAGVSQTPSNKVTEKGKYVELRCDPISGHTALYWYRQSLGQGPEFLIYFQGTGAADDSGLPNDRFFAVRPEGSVSTLKIQRTERGDSAVYLCASSKQGENTEAFFGQGTRLTVV.

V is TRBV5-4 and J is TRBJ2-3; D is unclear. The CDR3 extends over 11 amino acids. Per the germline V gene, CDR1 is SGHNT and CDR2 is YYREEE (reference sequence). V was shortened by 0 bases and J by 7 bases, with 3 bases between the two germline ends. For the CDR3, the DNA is TGTGCCAGCAGCTTGGGGCATACGCAGTATTTT. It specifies CASSLGHTQYF.

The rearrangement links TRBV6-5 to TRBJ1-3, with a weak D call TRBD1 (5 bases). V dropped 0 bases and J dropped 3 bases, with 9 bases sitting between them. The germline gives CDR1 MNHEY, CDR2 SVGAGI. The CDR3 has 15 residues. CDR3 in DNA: TGTGCCAGCAGTTACTCAAGGGGTCTTGGAAACACCATATATTTT. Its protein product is CASSYSRGLGNTIYF.

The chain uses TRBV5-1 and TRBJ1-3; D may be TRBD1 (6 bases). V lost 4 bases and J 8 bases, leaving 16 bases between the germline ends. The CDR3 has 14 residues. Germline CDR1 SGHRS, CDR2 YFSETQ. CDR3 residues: CASSLQGIGDTIYF. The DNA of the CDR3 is TGCGCCAGCAGCCTACAGGGTATCGGAGACACCATATATTTT.

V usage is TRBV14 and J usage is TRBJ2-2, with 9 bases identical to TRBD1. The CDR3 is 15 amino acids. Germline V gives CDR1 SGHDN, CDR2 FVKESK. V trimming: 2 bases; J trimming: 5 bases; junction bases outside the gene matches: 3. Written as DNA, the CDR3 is TGTGCCAGCAGCCAAAGGGACAGGGATACCGGGGAGCTGTTTTTT. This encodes CASSQRDRDTGELFF. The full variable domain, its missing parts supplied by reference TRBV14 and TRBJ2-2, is EAGVTQFPSHSVIEKGQTVTLRCDPISGHDNLYWYRRVMGKEIKFLLHFVKESKQDESGMPNNRFLAERTGGTYSTLKVQPAELEDSGVYFCASSQRDRDTGELFFGEGSRLTVL.

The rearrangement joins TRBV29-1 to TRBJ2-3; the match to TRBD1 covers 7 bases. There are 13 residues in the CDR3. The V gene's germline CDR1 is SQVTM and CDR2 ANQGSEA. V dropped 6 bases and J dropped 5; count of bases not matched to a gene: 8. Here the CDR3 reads CSVSRGPGDTQYF. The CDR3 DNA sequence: TGCAGCGTGTCGAGGGGGCCTGGAGATACGCAGTATTTT.

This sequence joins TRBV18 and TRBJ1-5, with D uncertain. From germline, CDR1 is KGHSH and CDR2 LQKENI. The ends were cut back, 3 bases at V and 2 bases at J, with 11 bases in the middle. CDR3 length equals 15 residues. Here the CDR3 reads CASSPGGQRNQPQHF. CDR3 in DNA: TGTGCCAGCTCACCCGGTGGGCAGCGCAATCAGCCCCAGCATTTT.

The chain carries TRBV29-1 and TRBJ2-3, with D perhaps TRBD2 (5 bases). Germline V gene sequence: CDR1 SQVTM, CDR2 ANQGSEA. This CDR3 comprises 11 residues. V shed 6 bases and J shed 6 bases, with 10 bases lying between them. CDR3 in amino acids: CSVNSGDTQYF. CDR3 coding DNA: TGCAGCGTGAATTCGGGGGATACGCAGTATTTT.

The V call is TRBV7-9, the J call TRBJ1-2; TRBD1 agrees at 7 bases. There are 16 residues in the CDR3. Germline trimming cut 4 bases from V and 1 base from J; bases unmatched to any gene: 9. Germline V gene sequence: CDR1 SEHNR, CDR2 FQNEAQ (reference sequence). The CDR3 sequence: CASSSTGTADNYGYTF. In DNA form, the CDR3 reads TGTGCCAGCAGCTCCACAGGGACAGCCGATAACTATGGCTACACCTTC.

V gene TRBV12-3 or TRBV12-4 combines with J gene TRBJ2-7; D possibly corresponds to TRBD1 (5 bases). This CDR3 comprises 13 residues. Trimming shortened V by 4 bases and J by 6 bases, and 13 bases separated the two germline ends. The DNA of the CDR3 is TGTGCCAGCAGTTCAACCGACAGATCCGAGCAGTACTTC. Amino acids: CASSSTDRSEQYF.

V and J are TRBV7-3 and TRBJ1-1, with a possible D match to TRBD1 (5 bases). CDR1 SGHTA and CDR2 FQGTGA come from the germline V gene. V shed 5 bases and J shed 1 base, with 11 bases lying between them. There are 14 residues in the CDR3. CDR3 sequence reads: CASSPTVSNTEAFF. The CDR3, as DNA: TGTGCCAGCAGCCCGACAGTCTCGAACACTGAAGCTTTCTTT.

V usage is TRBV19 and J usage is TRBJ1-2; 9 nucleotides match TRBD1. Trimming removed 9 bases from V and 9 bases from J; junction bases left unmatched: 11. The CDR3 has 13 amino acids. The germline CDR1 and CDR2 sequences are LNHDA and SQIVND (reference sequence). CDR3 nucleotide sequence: TGTGCCAGCGGGGCCGGGACAGGGTCGAGCTACACCTTC. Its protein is CASGAGTGSSYTF.

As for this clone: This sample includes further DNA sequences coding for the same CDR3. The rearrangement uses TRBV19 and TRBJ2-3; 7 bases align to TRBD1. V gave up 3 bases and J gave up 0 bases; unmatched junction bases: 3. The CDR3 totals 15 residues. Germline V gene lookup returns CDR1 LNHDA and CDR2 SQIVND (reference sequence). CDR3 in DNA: TGTGCCAGTAGTATTATGGGACAGAGCACAGATACGCAGTATTTT. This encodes CASSIMGQSTDTQYF. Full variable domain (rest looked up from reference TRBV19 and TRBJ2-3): DGGITQSPKYLFRKEGQNVTLSCEQNLNHDAMYWYRQDPGQGLRLIYYSQIVNDFQKGDIAEGYSVSREKKESFPLTVTSAQKNPTAFYLCASSIMGQSTDTQYFGPGTRLTVL.

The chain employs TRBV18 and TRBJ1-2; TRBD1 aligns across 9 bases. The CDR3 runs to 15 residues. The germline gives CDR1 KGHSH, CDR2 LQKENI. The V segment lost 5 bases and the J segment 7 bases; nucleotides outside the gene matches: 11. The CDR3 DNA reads TGTGCCAGCTCAAACAGGACAGGGGTTTTGACTGGCTACACCTTC. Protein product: CASSNRTGVLTGYTF.

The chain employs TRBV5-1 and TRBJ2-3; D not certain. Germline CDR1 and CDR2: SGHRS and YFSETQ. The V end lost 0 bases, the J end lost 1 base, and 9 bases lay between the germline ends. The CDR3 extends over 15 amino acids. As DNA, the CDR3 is TGCGCCAGCAGCTTGGGACTCGAACGCACAGATACGCAGTATTTT. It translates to CASSLGLERTDTQYF.